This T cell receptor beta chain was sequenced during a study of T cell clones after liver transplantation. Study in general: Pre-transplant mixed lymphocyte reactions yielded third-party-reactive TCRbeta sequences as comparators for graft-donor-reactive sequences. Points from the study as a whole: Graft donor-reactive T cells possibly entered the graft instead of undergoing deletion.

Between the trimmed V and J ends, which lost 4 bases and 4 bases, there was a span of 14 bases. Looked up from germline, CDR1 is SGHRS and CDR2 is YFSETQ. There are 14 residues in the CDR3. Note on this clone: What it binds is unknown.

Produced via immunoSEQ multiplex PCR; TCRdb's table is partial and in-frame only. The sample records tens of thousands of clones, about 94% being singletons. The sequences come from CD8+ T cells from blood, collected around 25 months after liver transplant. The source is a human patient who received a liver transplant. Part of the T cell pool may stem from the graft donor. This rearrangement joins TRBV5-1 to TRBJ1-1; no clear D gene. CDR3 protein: CASSKDPRSTEAFF. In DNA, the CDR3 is TGCGCCAGCAGCAAGGACCCGAGGAGCACTGAAGCTTTCTTT.